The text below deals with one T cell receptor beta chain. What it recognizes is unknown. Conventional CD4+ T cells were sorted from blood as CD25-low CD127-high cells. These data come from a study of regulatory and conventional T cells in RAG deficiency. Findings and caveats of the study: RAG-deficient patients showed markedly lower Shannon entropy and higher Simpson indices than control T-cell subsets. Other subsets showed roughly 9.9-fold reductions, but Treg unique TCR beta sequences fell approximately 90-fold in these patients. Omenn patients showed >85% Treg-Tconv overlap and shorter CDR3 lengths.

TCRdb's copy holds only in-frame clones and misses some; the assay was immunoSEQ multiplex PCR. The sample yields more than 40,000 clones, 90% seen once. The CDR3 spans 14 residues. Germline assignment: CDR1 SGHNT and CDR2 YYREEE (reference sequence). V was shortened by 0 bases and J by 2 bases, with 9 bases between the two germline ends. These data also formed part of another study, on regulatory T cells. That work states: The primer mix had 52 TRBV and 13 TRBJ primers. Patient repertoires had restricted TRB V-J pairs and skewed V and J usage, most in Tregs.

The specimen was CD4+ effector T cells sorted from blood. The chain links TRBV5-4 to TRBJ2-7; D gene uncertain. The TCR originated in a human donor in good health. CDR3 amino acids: CASSLDPGPYEQYF. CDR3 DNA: TGTGCCAGCAGCTTGGATCCTGGCCCCTACGAGCAGTACTTC.